This T cell receptor (beta chain) was profiled in a study of monozygotic twins with inflammatory bowel disease. Overall study results and limits: IBD patients shared fewer clonotypes with others than healthy twins, especially with disease activity.

Whole-blood RNA isolation (total RNA) proceeded without T cell sorting. CDR3 length: 15 residues. The germline V gene encodes CDR1 SGHNT and CDR2 YYREEE (reference sequence). With regard to this clonotype: Its antigen remains unidentified.

TCRdb reprocessed the 5' RACE reads, keeping one entry per CDR3 protein, no DNA. In all, the sample yields 140,000 to 150,000 distinct CDR3 sequences. The sample was blood. This receptor was identified in a human donor with ulcerative colitis or Crohn's disease, or a healthy co-twin of an affected twin (not recorded which). The rearrangement uses TRBV5-4 and TRBJ2-3; TCRdb's D call of TRBD2 is untestable without DNA. CDR3 sequence reads: CASSLAGLVTDTQYF.